The T cell receptor (beta chain) under discussion was sequenced for a study of T cell responses to AZD1222 COVID-19 vaccine (dated by TCRdb to about 2021). Broadly, across the study: Because spike-specific TCR depth and breadth did not differ between the two schedules, AZD1222 recipients who got a second dose at roughly 4 weeks were pooled with those who got a second dose at roughly 12 weeks. Trial participants were enrolled into age subgroups of 18-55, 56-69 and 70-plus years, which contained about 160, 30 and 59 TCR-sequenced participants, respectively. A total of 230 or so trial participants underwent TCR sequencing, of whom some 210 received two doses of AZD1222 and around 26 received two doses of the MenACWY control vaccine.

General findings and caveats noted by the study authors: The 56-69-year group was small, and its depth increase did not reach significance, likely because of low power. No day 14 peak-response samples were available, so repertoires were characterized only after the peak T cell response. Vaccine-associated CD4 TCRs spanned the whole spike protein, with dominant responses in regions 160-218 and 743-854. A significant rise in spike-specific TCR breadth and depth was observed after two AZD1222 doses relative to day 0 and relative to MenACWY recipients. Epitopes outside the regions mutated in the B.1.351 and B.1.1.7 variants were reportedly recognized by nearly half of the unique spike-specific TCRs. Participants were mostly white British, with more females than males. The authors suggested clonal diversity may have been underestimated. Conclusions about previously exposed vaccinees were limited because only six AZD1222 recipients were SARS-CoV-2 seropositive at baseline.

What the time point label conveys for this sample: baseline before first vaccination. Samples from vaccinated people were obtained from the UK trials COV001 and COV002, which included a single-blind randomized controlled phase 2/3 trial of AZD1222 (ChAdOx1 nCoV-19) in healthy adults. For TCRbeta chain sequencing, PBMC samples were collected from trial participants at day 0 and at day 28 after the second dose. The CDR3 regions of human TCRbeta chains were analyzed by immunosequencing. In the authors' own workflow: TCRs in the repertoires were matched against a reference library of SARS-CoV-2-specific TCRs that had been generated with the MIRA antigen-specificity platform. Breadth meant the fraction of unique TCRs that were SARS-CoV-2-associated, whereas depth meant the fraction of total T cells that were SARS-CoV-2-associated. Using the MIRA data, each spike-specific TCR was assigned both to the spike region to which the TCR was reactive and to a CD4 or CD8 class. Log10-transformed breadth and depth values were compared by one-way ANOVA with Sidak's multiple comparisons tests. TCRdb carries this immuneACCESS record with in-frame sequences only. Its versions omit some clonotypes, under half of them owing to an unresolved V gene in the studies checked, with the rest unexplained. The V and J calls and clone size come from that table; D and trimming were worked out from the DNA. The sample data list some 97,000 clones, and about 86% of these were observed just once. About 3.5% of the sample is in the top ten clones.

Concerning this clone: It has no known antigen specificity. No base-level quality is on record; no much larger clone is a single base apart.

This receptor was obtained from an adult in good health. The material was peripheral blood, obtained on day 0 of AZD1222 vaccination.

The CDR3 reads CASSLGSSPYNSPLHF. The nucleotides read TGTGCCAGCAGCTTAGGGTCCTCCCCCTATAATTCACCCCTCCACTTT. The chain joins TRBV7-2 to TRBJ1-6, with the identity of the D gene unclear. Including the terminal cysteine and phenylalanine, the CDR3 comprises 16 residues. CDR3 DNA is the only sequence kept; it has 48 bases, read in frame from the first base. CDR1 SGHTA and CDR2 FQGNSA were looked up in the germline V gene. V loses 1 base of germline sequence and J loses 2 bases, and the interval between the two ends is 9 bases.